This T cell receptor (beta chain) is from a study of monozygotic twins with inflammatory bowel disease. The germline CDR1 and CDR2 sequences are LNHNV and YYDKDF (reference sequence). This CDR3 region has 14 residues. On this clonotype: What it binds is not known.

TCRdb re-called the 5' RACE reads and catalogs CDR3 proteins one per entry, DNA excluded. The sample data list approximately 100,000 distinct CDR3 sequences. Study-wide results and limits: Compared with healthy co-twins, IBD patients showed reduced TCRbeta repertoire diversity by inverse Simpson. Twins with IBD had fewer clonotypes in common with others than healthy twins, particularly during disease activity.

Sequenced: blood. This clonotype was sampled from a human donor with ulcerative colitis or Crohn's disease, or a healthy co-twin of an affected twin (not recorded which). The chain combines TRBV15 with TRBJ2-2; TCRdb selects TRBD2, and the lack of DNA leaves this call unchecked. The CDR3 sequence is CATRRPAGAGELFF.